The T cell receptor (beta chain) described here comes from a study of cytomegalovirus exposure and HLA in healthy donors (dated by TCRdb to about 2017). Study-level background: An earlier analysis of some 600 of the donors reported 276 Gb of sequence data and 95 million to 130 million unique TCR beta sequences obtained from approximately 180 million T cells. An early release covering approximately 600 HLA-typed donors comprised approximately 290 gigabases of sequencing data and 65 million to 100 million unique TCR sequences. Of the roughly 430 genotyped donors, roughly 85% fell in the genetic ancestry cluster associated with self-reported Caucasian donors. The study aimed to test whether signatures of past pathogen exposure could be identified by cataloging public T cell receptors. The study profiled the T cell repertoires of around 700 subjects by immunosequencing and related them to cytomegalovirus serostatus. In addition to the first cohort of 666 subjects, a separate validation cohort of 120 different subjects was used. High-throughput TCR immunosequencing, statistical association of individual TCRs with disease status, and machine learning were combined to predict cytomegalovirus infection status. To study patterns of TCR occurrence, a later analysis re-analyzed previously published TCR beta repertoires from several hundred donors and added high-resolution HLA genotyping. In the later analysis, no new phenotypic data were used to find candidate immune exposures; instead, reliance was placed on TCR beta sequences and their occurrence across donors. In an earlier analysis of several hundred of the donors, high-throughput TCR beta sequencing was used to judge whether each TCR beta V gene segment behaved as functional or pseudogenic. Alongside the repertoire data, information on donor age, sex, ethnicity and CMV serostatus was compiled. Genome-wide SNP genotypes for about three fifths of the roughly 670 donors were used in a later genetic analysis, which treated that subset as a discovery cohort. Every discovery cohort repertoire had been produced on one sequencing platform. Both class I and class II loci were covered by HLA typing, at four-digit resolution. Typing coverage differed by locus: A, B, C, DRB1 and DQB1 were typed in roughly 620-640 donors, DQA1 in about 560, DPA1 in around 610, and DPB1 in roughly 450. A handful of DR-DQ haplotypes were handled as single units for association and clustering because linkage in the cohort was strong. Across under 500 genotyped donors of the cohort, an average of about 220,000 unique TCR beta nucleotide sequences per donor were sequenced, and 15% to 20% of those sequences were non-productive. The paper as a whole reports these results and caveats: In vitro tests confirmed that three of the cytomegalovirus-associated TCR beta chains recognize cytomegalovirus antigens. In a later analysis, HLA-associated TCR beta chains showed more clonal expansion and lower generation probabilities than non-associated chains that were equally common. The authors suggested that the approach could potentially be extended to other disease states and immunological phenotypes. Most TCR sequences were observed very rarely across donors, whereas some public TCRs were present in many individuals. A cluster of highly shared sequence variants was judged likely to represent a technical artifact of the sequencing pipeline. The classifier was reported to diagnose cytomegalovirus status with high specificity and sensitivity in both the original cohort and the validation cohort. An association between a missense DCLRE1C variant and V-gene and J-gene trimming of TCR beta chains was found in a later genetic analysis and replicated in an independent cohort. According to a later analysis, most CMV-associated TCR beta chains appeared to be HLA-restricted, and the HLA associations seemed to be driven largely by CMV exposure. In a later analysis, the rate of TCR association differed among HLA loci, with DRB1 alleles having the most associated TCRs and HLA-C alleles having the fewest. At a false discovery rate of 0.05, a later analysis linked approximately 18,000 TCR beta sequences to specific HLA alleles. Only TCR beta chains were sequenced in this cohort, and the absence of alpha or paired-chain data limited detectable features. Immune exposure information for the cohort was limited to CMV serostatus. In an earlier analysis of around 600 of the donors, most TCR beta V segments appeared in productive rearrangements about 90% or about 30% of the time, broadly matching IMGT annotations. In a later analysis, several top co-occurrence clusters were reported to appear linked to parvovirus B19, influenza, CMV and Epstein-Barr virus. Because counts were too low, roughly 16 rarely observed V segments, including chromosome 9 orphons, were excluded from the earlier analysis of about 500 of the donors. Strong co-occurrence of HLA alleles, especially DR and DQ, made assigning TCR associations to individual alleles difficult. In the study, approximately 160 TCR beta chains were listed as associated with cytomegalovirus. Roughly uniform sequencing depth across donors was assumed in presence/absence analyses, although this assumption may not hold. Because HLA typing was unavailable for some donors at each locus, only the typed subset was used in association tests. Linkage disequilibrium might explain the correlated functional status among segregating V segments, but an unknown experimental factor could not be ruled out. A further reported finding was that TCR beta sequences accurately predicted the HLA-A and HLA-B alleles for most subjects in the first cohort. Because the 87-base-pair reads could not distinguish some IMGT-functional V segments, including TRBV6-2 and TRBV6-3, those segments were excluded. Compared with the roughly 670-donor mean, donors in an Asian-associated ancestry cluster had fewer N-insertions in productive TCRs, according to a later genetic analysis.

As to this clone: Its specific antigen is unknown. No qualities accompany the bases; no much larger clone lies one base away.

Trimmed from V: 7 bases; trimmed from J: 1 base; junction bases lacking a gene match: 4. From a lookup of the germline V gene, CDR1 and CDR2 are SGHTA and FQGNSA. The CDR3 holds 15 amino acids from the cysteine to the phenylalanine. Of all the DNA, just the CDR3 is kept, 45 bases in frame from base 1. The cohort was made up of 500 to 850 healthy bone marrow donors. Cohort members were all nominally healthy when sampled, although unrecorded immune exposures were likely present. The donor tested CMV seronegative and was one of the 352 seronegative cohort members. Every donor gave a peripheral blood sample, and the peripheral blood mononuclear cells from that sample were used for TCR beta sequencing. Genomic DNA was extracted from the blood cell samples with the Qiagen DNeasy Blood Extraction Kit. Library method: the immunoSEQ multiplex PCR assay. For the multiplex PCR, a mixture combining 60 forward primers for TCR Vbeta segments and 13 reverse primers for TCR Jbeta segments was used. Amplification of the CDR3 region of rearranged TCR beta genes was performed with a multiplex PCR assay on genomic DNA. The Illumina HiSeq System was used to sequence the amplified TCR beta libraries as 87-base-pair reads. Processing in the source paper ran as follows. In a later analysis, tens of millions of unique TCR beta chains were counted across the approximately 670 repertoires, and about 9.9 million of these chains were shared by at least two donors. A nearest-neighbor algorithm error-corrected the raw reads and collapsed the reads into unique sequences, merging closely related sequences to remove PCR and sequencing errors. Alignment of CDR3 sequences to IMGT reference sequences was used to assign V, D and J gene segments. For a sequence to be retained, a match of at least six nucleotides was required to both a V gene segment and a J gene segment. A rearrangement was called productive if the CDR3 had no stop codons and remained in frame with V and J, and every other rearrangement was called non-productive. CDR3 was defined by IMGT convention, running from the second conserved V-encoded cysteine to the conserved J-encoded phenylalanine. The earlier analysis of some 600 of the donors excluded sequences that lacked an unambiguous match to a single V gene segment. In an earlier analysis of several hundred of the donors, V segments were called functional above 56.7% productive rearrangements and were called segregating when the between-donor standard deviation exceeded 5%. A statistical classification framework was developed to diagnose cytomegalovirus status using the catalog of TCR beta chain sequences. In a later analysis, V and J genes were assigned by comparing TCR nucleotide sequences against IMGT/GENE-DB human TR gene sequences. In a later analysis, CDR3 sequences and most-parsimonious VDJ recombination scenarios were assigned using the TCRdist pipeline. In a later analysis, each TCR beta chain was defined by its CDR3 amino acid sequence together with its V-gene family, and reads without a unique V-gene family were excluded. In a later analysis, some 600 highly shared, low-generation-probability nucleotide sequences were removed to address suspected cross-contamination and a sequencing artifact. In a later analysis, a clonal expansion index was calculated for each public chain from normalized within-repertoire ranks of inferred template counts. In a later analysis, generation probabilities were computed with a VDJ recombination model fitted to out-of-frame rearrangements, and the resulting probabilities were checked against IGoR. Hypergeometric tests were used in a later analysis to score TCR-TCR, TCR-HLA and TCR-CMV co-occurrence, with a repertoire-size bias correction applied to the TCR pairs. In a later analysis, false discovery rates were estimated by permuting HLA or CMV assignments 20 times. In a later analysis, co-occurring TCRs were grouped with DBSCAN, and TCRdist sequence similarity was added when clustering was performed within HLA-allele-positive subsets. Co-occurrence clustering excluded repertoires with fewer than 30,000 or more than 120,000 public chains, plus five with anomalous nucleotide sharing. TCRdb stores this immuneACCESS table with in-frame sequences only. Part of the clones is absent; in the studies checked, under half of the shortfall reflects unresolved V genes, and no reason is known for the rest. The D gene and trimming were derived from the DNA, and the V and J assignments and clone size from that table. The sample has over 100,000 clones on record, approximately 58% of them singletons. The top ten clonotypes cover roughly 2.4% of the sample.

The chain couples TRBV7-2 to TRBJ2-1, with 10 bases in between that match TRBD2. The clonotype comes from a woman aged 25 to 39 in good health and CMV-seronegative. The source material was PBMCs. The nucleotide sequence reads as follows: TGTGCCAGCACCATTAGCGGGAGGTCCTACAATGAGCAGTTCTTC. Protein translation: CASTISGRSYNEQFF.